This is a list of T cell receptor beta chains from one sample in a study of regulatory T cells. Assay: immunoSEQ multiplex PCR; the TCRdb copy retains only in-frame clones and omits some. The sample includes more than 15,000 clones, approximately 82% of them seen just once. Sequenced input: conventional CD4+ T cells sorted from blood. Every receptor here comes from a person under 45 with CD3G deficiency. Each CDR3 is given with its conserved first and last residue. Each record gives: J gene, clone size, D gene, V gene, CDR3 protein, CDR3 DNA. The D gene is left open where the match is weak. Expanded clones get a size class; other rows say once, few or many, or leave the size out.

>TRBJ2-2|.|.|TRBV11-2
CASSLSNRAGELFF
TGTGCCAGCAGCTTATCTAACCGGGCCGGGGAGCTGTTTTTT
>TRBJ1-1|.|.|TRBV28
CASSLPPDGSRHTEAFF
TGTGCCAGCAGTTTGCCGCCCGACGGTAGCCGTCACACTGAAGCTTTCTTT
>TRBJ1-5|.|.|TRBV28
CASSLGGRDRPQHF
TGTGCCAGCAGTTTAGGGGGGAGGGATAGGCCCCAGCATTTT
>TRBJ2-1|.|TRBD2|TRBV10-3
CAISPGLVHGESYNEQFF
TGTGCCATCAGCCCTGGACTAGTGCATGGTGAGTCCTACAATGAGCAGTTCTTC
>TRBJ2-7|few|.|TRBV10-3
CAISESAISTYEQYF
TGTGCCATCAGTGAGTCAGCCATTAGCACCTACGAGCAGTACTTC
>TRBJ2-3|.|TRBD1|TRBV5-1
CASSATGGTDTQYF
TGCGCCAGCAGCGCGACAGGGGGAACAGATACGCAGTATTTT
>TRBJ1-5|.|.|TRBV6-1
CASSEAPGSRGQPQHF
TGTGCCAGCAGTGAAGCCCCCGGTTCTCGGGGTCAGCCCCAGCATTTT
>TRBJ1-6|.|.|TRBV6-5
CASSRHGNSPLHF
TGTGCCAGCAGTAGACACGGGAATTCACCCCTCCACTTT
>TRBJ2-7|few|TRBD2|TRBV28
CASSSGLAGYEQYF
TGTGCCAGCAGTTCGGGACTAGCGGGCTACGAGCAGTACTTC
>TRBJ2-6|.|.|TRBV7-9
CASSFWAFGANVLTF
TGTGCCAGCAGCTTCTGGGCTTTTGGGGCCAACGTCCTGACTTTC
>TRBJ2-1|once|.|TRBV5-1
CASSLGRKGVSQGPNYNEQFF
TGCGCCAGCAGCTTGGGCCGTAAAGGGGTTTCTCAGGGACCGAACTACAATGAGCAGTTCTTC
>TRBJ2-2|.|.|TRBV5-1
CASSSYWGRYNTGELFF
TGCGCCAGCAGCTCCTATTGGGGGCGTTACAACACCGGGGAGCTGTTTTTT
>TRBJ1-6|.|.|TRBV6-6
CASSYTRGADNSPLHF
TGTGCCAGCAGTTATACCAGGGGCGCCGATAATTCACCCCTCCACTTT
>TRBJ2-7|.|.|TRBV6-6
CASTRGVGEQYF
TGTGCCAGCACCAGGGGGGTGGGCGAGCAGTACTTC
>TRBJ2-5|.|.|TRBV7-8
CASSLAGGLETQYF
TGTGCCAGCAGCTTAGCGGGGGGCCTGGAGACCCAGTACTTC
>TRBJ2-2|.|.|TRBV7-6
CASSLRGGELFF
TGTGCCAGCAGCTTAAGAGGCGGGGAGCTGTTTTTT
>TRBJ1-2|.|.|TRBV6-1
CASSRRDIRNYGYTF
TGTGCCAGCAGCCGACGGGACATTCGTAACTATGGCTACACCTTC
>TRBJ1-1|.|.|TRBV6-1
CASTERGGLEAFF
TGTGCCAGCACCGAAAGGGGGGGCCTTGAAGCTTTCTTT
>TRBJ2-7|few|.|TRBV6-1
CASSEEAAYEQYF
TGTGCCAGCAGTGAGGAGGCAGCCTACGAGCAGTACTTC
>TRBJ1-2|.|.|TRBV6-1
CASSEGGNYGYTF
TGTGCCAGCAGTGAGGGGGGGAACTATGGCTACACCTTC
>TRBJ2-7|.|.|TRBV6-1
CASRETSFGEQYF
TGTGCCAGCAGGGAGACTAGTTTTGGGGAGCAGTACTTC
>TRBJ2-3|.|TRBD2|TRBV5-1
CASSFLPAGGSTDTQYF
TGCGCCAGCAGCTTTCTCCCAGCGGGGGGTAGCACAGATACGCAGTATTTT
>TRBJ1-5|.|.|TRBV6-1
CASSGEFRPQHF
TGTGCCAGCTCCGGAGAATTTCGGCCCCAGCATTTT
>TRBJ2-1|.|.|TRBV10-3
CATSAGLASKGQFF
TGTGCCACCAGCGCCGGCCTGGCATCGAAAGGGCAGTTCTTC
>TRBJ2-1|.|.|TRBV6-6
CASTEGYNEQFF
TGTGCCAGCACGGAGGGTTACAATGAGCAGTTCTTC
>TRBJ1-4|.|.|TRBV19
CASSRTATNEKLFF
TGTGCCAGTAGTAGGACAGCAACTAATGAAAAACTGTTTTTT
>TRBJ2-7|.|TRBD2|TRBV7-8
CASSLDGGRSEQYF
TGTGCCAGCAGCTTAGATGGCGGGAGAAGCGAGCAGTACTTC
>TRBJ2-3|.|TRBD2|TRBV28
CASSPRRRAGGADTQYF
TGTGCCAGCAGTCCTCGAAGAAGAGCGGGAGGGGCAGATACGCAGTATTTT
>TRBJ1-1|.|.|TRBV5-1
CASAPALRGTEAFF
TGCGCCAGTGCCCCGGCCCTCCGGGGCACTGAAGCTTTCTTT
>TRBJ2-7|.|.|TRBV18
CASSMDGYEQYF
TGTGCCAGCTCTATGGACGGCTACGAGCAGTACTTC
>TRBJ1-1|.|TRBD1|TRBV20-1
CSATRGHAFF
TGCAGTGCGACCAGGGGGCATGCTTTCTTT
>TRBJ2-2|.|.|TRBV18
CASSRTANTGELFF
TGTGCCAGCTCACGGACAGCGAACACCGGGGAGCTGTTTTTT
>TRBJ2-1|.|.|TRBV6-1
CASSASTAGRQFF
TGTGCCAGCAGTGCTTCAACGGCTGGACGCCAGTTCTTC
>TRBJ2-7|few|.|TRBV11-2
CASSRVRAAYEQYF
TGTGCCAGCAGCCGAGTTCGGGCCGCCTACGAGCAGTACTTC
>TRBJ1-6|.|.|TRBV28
CASSPATVGNSPLHF
TGTGCCAGCAGTCCGGCGACAGTAGGGAATTCACCCCTCCACTTT
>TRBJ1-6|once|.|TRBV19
CASSIYRNSPLHF
TGTGCCAGTAGTATTTACAGGAATTCACCCCTCCACTTT
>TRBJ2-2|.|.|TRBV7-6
CASSPIGGSNTGELFF
TGTGCCAGCAGCCCGATCGGGGGTTCAAACACCGGGGAGCTGTTTTTT
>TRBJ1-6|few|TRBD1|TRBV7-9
CASSQTGGRNSPLHF
TGTGCCAGCAGCCAAACAGGGGGTCGTAATTCACCCCTCCACTTT
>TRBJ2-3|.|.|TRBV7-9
CASSLTGSTDTQYF
TGTGCCAGCAGCCTTACCGGGTCGACAGATACGCAGTATTTT
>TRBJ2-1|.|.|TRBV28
CASSLRQNNEQFF
TGTGCCAGCAGTTTACGGCAGAACAATGAGCAGTTCTTC
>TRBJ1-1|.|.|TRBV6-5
CASKKGGRGNTEAFF
TGTGCCAGCAAAAAGGGGGGAAGGGGCAACACTGAAGCTTTCTTT
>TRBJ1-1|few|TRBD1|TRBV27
CASSYQGDNTEAFF
TGTGCCAGCAGTTATCAGGGGGACAACACTGAAGCTTTCTTT
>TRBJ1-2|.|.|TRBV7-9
CASAKRGWDGYTF
TGTGCCAGCGCGAAGAGGGGTTGGGATGGCTACACCTTC
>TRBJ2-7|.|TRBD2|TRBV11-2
CASSLTLAGSYEQYF
TGTGCCAGCAGCTTAACCCTAGCGGGGTCCTACGAGCAGTACTTC
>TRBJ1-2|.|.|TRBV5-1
CASSSTGDGYGYTF
TGCGCCAGCAGCTCCACCGGGGACGGCTATGGCTACACCTTC
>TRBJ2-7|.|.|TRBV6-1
CASSRDGNSYEQYF
TGTGCCAGCAGCCGGGACGGGAACTCCTACGAGCAGTACTTC
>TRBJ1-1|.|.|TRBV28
CASGLWNTEAFF
TGTGCCAGCGGTTTATGGAACACTGAAGCTTTCTTT
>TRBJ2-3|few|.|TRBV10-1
CASSETGPTDTQYF
TGCGCCAGCAGTGAGACAGGGCCCACAGATACGCAGTATTTT